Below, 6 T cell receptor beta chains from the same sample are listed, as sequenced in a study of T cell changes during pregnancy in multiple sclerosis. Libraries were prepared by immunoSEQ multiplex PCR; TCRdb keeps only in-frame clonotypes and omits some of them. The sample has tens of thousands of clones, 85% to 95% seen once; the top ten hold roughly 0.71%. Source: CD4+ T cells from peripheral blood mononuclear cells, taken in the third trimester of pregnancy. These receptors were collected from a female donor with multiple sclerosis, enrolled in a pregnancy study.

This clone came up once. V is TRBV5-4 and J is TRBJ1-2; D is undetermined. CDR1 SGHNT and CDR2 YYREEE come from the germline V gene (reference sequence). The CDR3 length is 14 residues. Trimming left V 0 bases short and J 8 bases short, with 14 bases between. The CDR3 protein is CASSLGLTSSGYTF. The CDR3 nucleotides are TGTGCCAGCAGCTTGGGGCTGACCTCTAGCGGCTACACCTTC.

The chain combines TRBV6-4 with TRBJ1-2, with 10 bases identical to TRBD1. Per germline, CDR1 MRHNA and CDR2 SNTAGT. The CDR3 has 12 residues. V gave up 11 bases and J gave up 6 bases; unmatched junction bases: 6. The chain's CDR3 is CARTTGGDGYTF. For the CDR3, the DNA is TGTGCCCGCACGACAGGGGGCGATGGCTACACCTTC.

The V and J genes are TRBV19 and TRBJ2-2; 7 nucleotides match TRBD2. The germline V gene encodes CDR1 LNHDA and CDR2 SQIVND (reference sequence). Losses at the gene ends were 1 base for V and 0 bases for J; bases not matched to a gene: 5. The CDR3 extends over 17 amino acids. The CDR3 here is CASSIGGGRANTGELFF. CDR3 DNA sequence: TGTGCCAGTAGTATAGGAGGCGGGAGAGCGAACACCGGGGAGCTGTTTTTT.

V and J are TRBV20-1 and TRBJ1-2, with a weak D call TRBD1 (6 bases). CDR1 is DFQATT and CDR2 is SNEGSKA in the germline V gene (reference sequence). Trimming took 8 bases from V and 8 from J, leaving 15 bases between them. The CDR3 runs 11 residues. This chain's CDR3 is CSTKSGVGYTF. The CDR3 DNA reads TGCAGTACAAAATCAGGGGTCGGCTACACCTTC.

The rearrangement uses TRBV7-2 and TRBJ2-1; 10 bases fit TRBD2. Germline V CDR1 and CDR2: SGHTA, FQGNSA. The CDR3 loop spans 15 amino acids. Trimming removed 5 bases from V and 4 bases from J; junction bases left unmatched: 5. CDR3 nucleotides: TGTGCCAGCAGCATCCTAGCGGGGGTGTACAATGAGCAGTTCTTC. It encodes CASSILAGVYNEQFF. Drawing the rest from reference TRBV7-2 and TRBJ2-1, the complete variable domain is GAGVSQSPSNKVTEKGKDVELRCDPISGHTALYWYRQSLGQGLEFLIYFQGNSAPDKSGLPSDRFSAERTGGSVSTLTIQRTQQEDSAVYLCASSILAGVYNEQFFGPGTRLTVL.

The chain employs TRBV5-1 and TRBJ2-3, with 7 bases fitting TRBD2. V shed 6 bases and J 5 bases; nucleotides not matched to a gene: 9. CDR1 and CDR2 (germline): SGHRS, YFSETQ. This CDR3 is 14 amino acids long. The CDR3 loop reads CASTRGVAGDTQYF. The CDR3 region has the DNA TGCGCCAGCACCCGGGGAGTAGCGGGAGATACGCAGTATTTT.